The T cell receptor (beta chain) described here comes from a study of blood T cell repertoires in COVID-19. At the level of the study: PBMCs, B-cell-depleted T cells, or T cells were the source of the cDNA or gDNA that made up the material.

Trimming took 4 bases from V and 4 from J; bases not matched to a gene: 7. Germline values: CDR1 MNHEY, CDR2 SVGEGT. The CDR3 is 15 amino acids. Repertoires were generated with immunoSEQ multiplex PCR, while TCRdb's copy carries only in-frame clones and drops some. Altogether 130,000 to 150,000 clones are present, around 85% being singletons, with the ten largest covering nearly 3%. This chain uses TRBV6-2 or TRBV6-3 with TRBJ2-3; 8 nucleotides match TRBD2. The sequence was collected from a woman between 40 and 55 years old with active or convalescent COVID-19. Sequenced sample: peripheral blood. This CDR3 is CASSSAGGRSDTQYF. The CDR3 coding sequence is TGTGCCAGCAGTTCGGCGGGAGGAAGATCAGATACGCAGTATTTT.